This T cell receptor beta chain is from a study of blood T cell repertoires in COVID-19. Trimming removed 0 bases from V and 5 bases from J, with 11 bases in between. From germline, CDR1 is MGHRA and CDR2 YSYEKL. The CDR3 extends over 15 amino acids. Data came from immunoSEQ multiplex PCR; TCRdb stores just in-frame clones and leaves some out. The sample holds around 270,000 clones, 84% seen once. The sequence derives from a woman in her thirties or forties who had recovered from COVID-19. The chain carries TRBV4-1 and TRBJ1-5; no definite D call. The sequencing input was peripheral blood. The CDR3 bases are TGCGCCAGCAGCCAAGAGGCGCAGAGGGATCAGCCCCAGCATTTT. The encoded protein is CASSQEAQRDQPQHF.